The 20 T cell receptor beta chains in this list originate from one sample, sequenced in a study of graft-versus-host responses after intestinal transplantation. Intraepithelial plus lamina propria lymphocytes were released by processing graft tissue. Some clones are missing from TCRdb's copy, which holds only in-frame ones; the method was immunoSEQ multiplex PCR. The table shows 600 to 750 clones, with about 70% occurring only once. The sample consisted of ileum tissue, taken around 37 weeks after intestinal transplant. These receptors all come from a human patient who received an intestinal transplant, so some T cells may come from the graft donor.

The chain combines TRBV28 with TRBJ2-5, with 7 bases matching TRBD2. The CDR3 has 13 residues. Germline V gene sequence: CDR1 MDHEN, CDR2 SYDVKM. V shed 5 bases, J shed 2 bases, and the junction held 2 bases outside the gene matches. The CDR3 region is CASSGAGQETQYF. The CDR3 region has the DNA TGTGCCAGCAGTGGAGCGGGGCAAGAGACCCAGTACTTC.

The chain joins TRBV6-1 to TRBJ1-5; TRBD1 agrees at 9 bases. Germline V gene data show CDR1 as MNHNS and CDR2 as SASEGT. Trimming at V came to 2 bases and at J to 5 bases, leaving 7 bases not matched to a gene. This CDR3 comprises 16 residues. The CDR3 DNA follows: TGTGCCAGCAGTGAAAGGCCGGGACAGGGCGATCAGCCCCAGCATTTT. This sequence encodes CASSERPGQGDQPQHF.

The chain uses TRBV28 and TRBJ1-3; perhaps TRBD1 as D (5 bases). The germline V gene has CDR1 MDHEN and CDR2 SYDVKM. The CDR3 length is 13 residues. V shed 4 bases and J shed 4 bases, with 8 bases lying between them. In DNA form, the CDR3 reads TGTGCCAGCAGTTCCAACAGGGGAAACACCATATATTTT. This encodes CASSSNRGNTIYF.

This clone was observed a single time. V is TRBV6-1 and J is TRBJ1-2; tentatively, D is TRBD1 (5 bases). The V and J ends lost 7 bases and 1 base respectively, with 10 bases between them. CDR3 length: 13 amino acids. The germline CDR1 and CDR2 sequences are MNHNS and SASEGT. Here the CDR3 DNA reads TGTGCCAGCACCGGACAAAATAACTATGGCTACACCTTC. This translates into CASTGQNNYGYTF.

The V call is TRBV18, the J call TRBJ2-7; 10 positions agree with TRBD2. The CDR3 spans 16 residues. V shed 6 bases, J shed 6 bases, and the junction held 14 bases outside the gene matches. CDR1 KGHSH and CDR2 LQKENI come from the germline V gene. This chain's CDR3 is CASSQAHPSGRGEQYF. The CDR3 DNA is TGTGCCAGCTCGCAAGCCCACCCTAGCGGGAGAGGCGAGCAGTACTTC.

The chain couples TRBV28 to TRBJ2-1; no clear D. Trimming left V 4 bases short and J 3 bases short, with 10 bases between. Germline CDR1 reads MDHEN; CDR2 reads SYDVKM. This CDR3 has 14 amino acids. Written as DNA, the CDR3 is TGTGCCAGCAGTTCCCTCTCTTACTACAATGAGCAGTTCTTC. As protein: CASSSLSYYNEQFF. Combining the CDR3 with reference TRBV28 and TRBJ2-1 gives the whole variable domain DVKVTQSSRYLVKRTGEKVFLECVQDMDHENMFWYRQDPGLGLRLIYFSYDVKMKEKGDIPEGYSVSREKKERFSLILESASTNQTSMYLCASSSLSYYNEQFFGPGTRLTVL.

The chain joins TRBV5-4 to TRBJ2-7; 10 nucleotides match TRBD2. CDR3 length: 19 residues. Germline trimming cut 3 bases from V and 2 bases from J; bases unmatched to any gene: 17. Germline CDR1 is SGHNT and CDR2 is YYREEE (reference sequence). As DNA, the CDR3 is TGTGCCAGCAGCTACGGACAGGGTCTGGGTCTAGCGGGAGCCTACGAGCAGTACTTC. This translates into CASSYGQGLGLAGAYEQYF.

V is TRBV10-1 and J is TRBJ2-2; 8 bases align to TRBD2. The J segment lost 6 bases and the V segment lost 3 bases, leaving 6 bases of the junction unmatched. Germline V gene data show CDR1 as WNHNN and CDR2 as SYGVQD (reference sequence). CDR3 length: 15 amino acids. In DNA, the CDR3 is TGCGCCAGCAGTGAAGGAGCGGGAGAAGCCGGGGAGCTGTTTTTT. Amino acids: CASSEGAGEAGELFF.

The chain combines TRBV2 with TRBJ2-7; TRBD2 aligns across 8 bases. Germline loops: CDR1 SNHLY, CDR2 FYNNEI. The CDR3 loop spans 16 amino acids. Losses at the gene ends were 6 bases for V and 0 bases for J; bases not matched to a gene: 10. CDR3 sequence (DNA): TGTGCCAGCAGGCCCCCAGCGGGAGCTTCCTCCTACGAGCAGTACTTC. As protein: CASRPPAGASSYEQYF. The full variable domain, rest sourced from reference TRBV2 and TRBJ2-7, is EPEVTQTPSHQVTQMGQEVILRCVPISNHLYFYWYRQILGQKVEFLVSFYNNEISEKSEIFDDQFSVERPDGSNFTLKIRSTKLEDSAMYFCASRPPAGASSYEQYFGPGTRLTVT.

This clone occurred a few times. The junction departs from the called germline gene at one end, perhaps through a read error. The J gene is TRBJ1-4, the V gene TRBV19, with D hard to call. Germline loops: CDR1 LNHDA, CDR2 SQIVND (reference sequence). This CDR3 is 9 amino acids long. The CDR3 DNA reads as TGTGCCAGTAGTATTAGGACTCCATTT. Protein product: CASSIRTPF. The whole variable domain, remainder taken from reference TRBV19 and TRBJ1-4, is DGGITQSPKYLFRKEGQNVTLSCEQNLNHDAMYWYRQDPGQGLRLIYYSQIVNDFQKGDIAEGYSVSREKKESFPLTVTSAQKNPTAFYLCASSIRTPFGSGTQLSVL.

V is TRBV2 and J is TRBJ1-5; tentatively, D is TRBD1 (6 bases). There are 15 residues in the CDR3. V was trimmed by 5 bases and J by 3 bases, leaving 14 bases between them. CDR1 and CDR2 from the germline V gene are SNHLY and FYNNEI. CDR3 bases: TGTGCCAGCAGTAGGAAACAGGGTTCCAATCAGCCCCAGCATTTT. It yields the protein CASSRKQGSNQPQHF.

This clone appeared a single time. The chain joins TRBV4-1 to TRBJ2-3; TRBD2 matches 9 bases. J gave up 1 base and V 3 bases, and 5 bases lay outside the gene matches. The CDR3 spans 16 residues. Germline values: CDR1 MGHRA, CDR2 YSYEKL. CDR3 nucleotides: TGCGCCAGCAGCCATCTCAGGACTAGCGGCACAGATACGCAGTATTTT. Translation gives CASSHLRTSGTDTQYF.

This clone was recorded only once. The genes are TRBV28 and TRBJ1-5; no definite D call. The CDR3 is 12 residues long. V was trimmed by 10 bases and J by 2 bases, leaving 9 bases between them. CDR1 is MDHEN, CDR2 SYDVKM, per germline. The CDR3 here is CAIGSGNQPQHF. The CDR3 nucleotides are TGTGCCATCGGGTCGGGCAATCAGCCCCAGCATTTT.

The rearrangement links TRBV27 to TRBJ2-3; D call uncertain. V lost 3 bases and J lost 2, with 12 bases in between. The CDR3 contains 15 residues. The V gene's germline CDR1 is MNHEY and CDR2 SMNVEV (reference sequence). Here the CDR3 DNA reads TGTGCCAGCAGTTTCGGGTGGCAGTCCACAGATACGCAGTATTTT. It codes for CASSFGWQSTDTQYF.

CDR3 sequence (DNA): TGTGCCAGCAGGGCCCTCTGGTACCAAGAGACCCAGTACTTC. Translation gives CASRALWYQETQYF. This rearrangement joins TRBV27 to TRBJ2-5; the D is unclear. The CDR3 has 14 amino acids. Per germline, CDR1 MNHEY and CDR2 SMNVEV (reference sequence). The V end lost 6 bases, the J end lost 0 bases, and 11 bases lay between the germline ends.

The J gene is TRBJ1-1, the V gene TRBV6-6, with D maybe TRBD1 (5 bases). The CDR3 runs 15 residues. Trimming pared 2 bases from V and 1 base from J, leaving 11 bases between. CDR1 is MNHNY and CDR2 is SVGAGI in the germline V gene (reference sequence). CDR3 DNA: TGTGCCAGCAGTTACCCTCAGGGTAAGAACACTGAAGCTTTCTTT. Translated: CASSYPQGKNTEAFF.

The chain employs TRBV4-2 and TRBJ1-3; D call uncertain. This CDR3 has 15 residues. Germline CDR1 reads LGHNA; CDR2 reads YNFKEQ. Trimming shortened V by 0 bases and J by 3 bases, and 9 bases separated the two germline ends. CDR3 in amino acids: CASSQDVRNGNTIYF. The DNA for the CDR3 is TGTGCCAGCAGCCAAGATGTACGGAATGGAAACACCATATATTTT.

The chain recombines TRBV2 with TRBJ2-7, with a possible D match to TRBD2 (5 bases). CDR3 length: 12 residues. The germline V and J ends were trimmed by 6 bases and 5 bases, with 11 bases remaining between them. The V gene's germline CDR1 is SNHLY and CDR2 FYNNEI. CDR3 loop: CASRDTLDEQYF. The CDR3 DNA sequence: TGTGCCAGCAGAGATACACTAGACGAGCAGTACTTC. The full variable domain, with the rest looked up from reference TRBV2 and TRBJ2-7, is EPEVTQTPSHQVTQMGQEVILRCVPISNHLYFYWYRQILGQKVEFLVSFYNNEISEKSEIFDDQFSVERPDGSNFTLKIRSTKLEDSAMYFCASRDTLDEQYFGPGTRLTVT.

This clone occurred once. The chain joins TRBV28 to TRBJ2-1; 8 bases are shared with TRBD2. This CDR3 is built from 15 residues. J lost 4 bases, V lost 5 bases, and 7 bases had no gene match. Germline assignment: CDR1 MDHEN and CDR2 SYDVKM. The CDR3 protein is CASSPEREQYNEQFF. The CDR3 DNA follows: TGTGCCAGCAGTCCCGAGCGGGAGCAGTACAATGAGCAGTTCTTC.

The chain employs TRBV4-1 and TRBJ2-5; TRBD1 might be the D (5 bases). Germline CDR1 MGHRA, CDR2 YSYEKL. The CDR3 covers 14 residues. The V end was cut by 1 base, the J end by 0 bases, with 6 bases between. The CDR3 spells CASSQGGNQETQYF. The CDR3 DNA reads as TGCGCCAGCAGCCAAGGGGGCAACCAAGAGACCCAGTACTTC.